The table lists the clone carrying this T cell receptor (beta chain) with a few counts. A second PCR, run for about 6 to 11 cycles, used a sample-barcoded 5' primer plus a J-beta primer mix. Using its own MiXCR run on the 5' RACE reads, TCRdb lists one record per CDR3 protein. The sample lists around 1,500,000 distinct CDR3 sequences, 28% occurring once. The sample belongs to a study of blood T cells in healthy people across ages. Extracted total RNA amounted to at least 5.5 micrograms for each sample. The CDR3 totals 14 residues. J lost 6 bases, V lost 8 bases, and 7 bases had no gene match. The V gene's germline CDR1 is SGHRS and CDR2 YFSETQ.

The clonotype was recovered from a woman in her thirties in good health. The V and J genes are TRBV5-1 and TRBJ2-1; 11 bases are shared with TRBD2. The sample consisted of blood. CDR3 coding DNA: TGCGCCAGTAGCGGGGGGGCCTCTTCCAATGAGCAGTTCTTC. Translation gives CASSGGASSNEQFF.